This passage covers 5 T cell receptor beta chains from one sample sequenced in a study of blood T cell repertoires in COVID-19 (TCRdb year 2020). Library prep was done by the immunoSEQ multiplex PCR assay. The clones in this table, taken by TCRdb from immuneACCESS, are in-frame only. Not every clone is retained; where verified, under half of the shortfall comes from an unresolved V gene, and the cause of the rest is unknown. The sample includes about 100,000 clones, with about nine tenths observed a single time. In total, the top ten clones hold 4.2% of the sample. Sample: peripheral blood. The receptor source for this set is a young man with acute or convalescent COVID-19.

This sequence joins TRBV3-1 (or the pseudogene TRBV3-2) and TRBJ1-1; 11 bases match TRBD1. V shed 2 bases, J shed 7 bases, and the junction held 6 bases outside the gene matches. Germline-derived CDR1 and CDR2 are LGHDT and YNNKEL (reference sequence). The CDR3 extends over 15 amino acids. CDR3 sequence reads: CASSQTRTGGFEAFF. The DNA for the CDR3 is TGTGCCAGCAGCCAAACCAGGACAGGGGGCTTTGAAGCTTTCTTT.

This chain joins TRBV21-1 and TRBJ1-2. TRBV21-1 has pseudogene status. There are 15 residues in the CDR3. The CDR3: CASSKGCRLGYGYTF. The CDR3, as DNA: TGTGCCAGCAGCAAAGGGTGCAGACTGGGCTATGGCTACACCTTC.

The sample holds a few counts of this clone. The chain recombines TRBV6-5 with TRBJ2-7, with TRBD2 identical over 8 bases. This CDR3 has 15 residues. Germline V gives CDR1 MNHEY, CDR2 SVGAGI. V was pared by 4 bases and J by 0 bases, with 5 bases of the junction left unmatched. The CDR3 bases are TGTGCCAGCAGTTTACTAGCGGTTTACTCCTACGAGCAGTACTTC. Translation: CASSLLAVYSYEQYF.

The chain has TRBV10-1 and TRBJ2-2; no definite D call. CDR1 and CDR2 from the germline V gene are WNHNN and SYGVQD (reference sequence). V lost 4 bases to trimming and J lost 2 bases, with 14 bases between them. This CDR3 region has 16 residues. The CDR3 nucleotides read TGCGCCAGCAGTGCCGCCACAGCCCCCAACACCGGGGAGCTGTTTTTT. Translated: CASSAATAPNTGELFF.

J is TRBJ1-1 and V is TRBV29-1; D not certain. V was cut by 6 bases and J by 5 bases, with 16 bases left in between. The CDR3 is made up of 13 amino acids. Germline values: CDR1 SQVTM, CDR2 ANQGSEA. This CDR3 reads CSVTGSHWTEAFF. CDR3 nucleotide sequence: TGCAGCGTAACCGGGTCCCACTGGACTGAAGCTTTCTTT.